Shown below are 2 T cell receptor beta chains from a single sample sequenced in a study of blood T cell repertoires in COVID-19. This table comes from immunoSEQ multiplex PCR, and its TCRdb copy is limited to in-frame clones, with some not included. This sample has a few hundred thousand clones; around nine tenths occur once, and the top ten carry roughly 14%. Sample: PBMCs or T cells enriched from blood (not recorded which). Source of these receptors: a woman in her forties or fifties with acute COVID-19.

J is TRBJ2-7 and V is TRBV7-6, with 11 bases lining up with TRBD2. Trimming removed 5 bases from V and 3 bases from J; junction bases left unmatched: 6. The CDR3 consists of 15 residues. Germline V CDR1 and CDR2: SGHVS, FNYEAQ. The CDR3 DNA sequence: TGTGCCAGCAGCGCTAGCGGGAGGCTCCTCTACGAGCAGTACTTC. It yields the protein CASSASGRLLYEQYF. The full variable domain, in which reference TRBV7-6 and TRBJ2-7 provide the parts outside the CDR3, is GAGVSQSPRYKVTKRGQDVALRCDPISGHVSLYWYRQALGQGPEFLTYFNYEAQQDKSGLPNDRFSAERPEGSISTLTIQRTEQRDSAMYRCASSASGRLLYEQYFGPGTRLTVT.

This clone was counted a single time. The chain has TRBV6-4 and TRBJ2-2, with TRBD2 identical over 8 bases. The CDR3 has 17 residues. V lost 6 bases, J lost 7 bases, and 16 bases stayed unmatched. CDR1 and CDR2 (germline): MRHNA, SNTAGT. CDR3 sequence: CASSQQDAGLVGGELFF. The CDR3 DNA reads TGTGCCAGCAGCCAACAGGATGCGGGACTAGTAGGCGGGGAGCTGTTTTTT.